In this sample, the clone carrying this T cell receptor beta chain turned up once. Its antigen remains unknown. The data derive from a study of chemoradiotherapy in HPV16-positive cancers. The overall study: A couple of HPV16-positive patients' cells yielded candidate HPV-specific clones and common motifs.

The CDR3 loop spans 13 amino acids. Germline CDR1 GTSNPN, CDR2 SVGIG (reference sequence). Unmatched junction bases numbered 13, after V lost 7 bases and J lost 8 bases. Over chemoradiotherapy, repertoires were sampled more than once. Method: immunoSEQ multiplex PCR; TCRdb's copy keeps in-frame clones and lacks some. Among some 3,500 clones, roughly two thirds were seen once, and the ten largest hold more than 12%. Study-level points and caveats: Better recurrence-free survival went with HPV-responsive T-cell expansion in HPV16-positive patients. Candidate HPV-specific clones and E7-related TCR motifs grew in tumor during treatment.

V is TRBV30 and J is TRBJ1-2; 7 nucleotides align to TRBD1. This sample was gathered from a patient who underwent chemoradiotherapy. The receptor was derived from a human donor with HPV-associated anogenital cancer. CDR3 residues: CALKNRGVGGYTF. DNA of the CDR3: TGTGCCTTGAAAAACAGGGGCGTGGGGGGCTACACCTTC.